A selection of T cell receptor beta chains follows, all from one sample in a study of cytomegalovirus exposure and HLA in healthy donors. The assay was immunoSEQ multiplex PCR, and TCRdb's table has in-frame clones only and misses some. The sample shows roughly 65,000 clones, approximately 94% of them seen only once. What was sequenced was PBMCs. These receptors all come from a man aged 18 to 35 in good health and CMV-seropositive. Each CDR3 is given with its conserved first and last residue. Fields, in order: D gene, J gene, clone size, V gene, CDR3 protein, CDR3 DNA. A D gene is named only where the DNA matches it firmly. Some rows mark clone size as missing; the rest say once, few, many or name a class of expanded clone.

>-|TRBJ1-5|-|TRBV28
CASSLIRAGRGKNQPQHF
TGTGCCAGCAGTTTAATAAGGGCAGGGAGGGGGAAAAATCAGCCCCAGCATTTT
>-|TRBJ2-2|few|TRBV11-2
CASSLRPGANTGELFF
TGTGCCAGCAGCTTACGTCCGGGAGCGAACACCGGGGAGCTGTTTTTT
>-|TRBJ2-7|-|TRBV7-9
CASSRGTYEQYF
TGTGCCAGCAGCCGGGGGACCTACGAGCAGTACTTC
>-|TRBJ2-5|-|TRBV10-1
CASSEMAGETQYF
TGCGCCAGCAGTGAGATGGCAGGAGAGACCCAGTACTTC
>-|TRBJ2-5|-|TRBV29-1
CSDGSSEDQETQYF
TGCAGCGACGGGAGCTCAGAGGATCAAGAGACCCAGTACTTC
>-|TRBJ2-7|once|TRBV7-9
CASSSSGHRTGQYF
TGTGCCAGCAGCTCATCGGGACACCGGACCGGTCAGTACTTC
>TRBD2|TRBJ2-7|-|TRBV11-2
CASSPRTSGTYEQYF
TGTGCCAGCAGCCCGAGGACTAGCGGGACCTACGAGCAGTACTTC
>-|TRBJ2-7|-|TRBV6-5
CASSISSVTPYEQYF
TGTGCCAGCAGCATATCTAGCGTGACCCCCTACGAGCAGTACTTC
>TRBD1|TRBJ2-1|-|TRBV2
CASSEDGTGRLEQFF
TGTGCCAGCAGTGAAGACGGGACAGGGAGACTAGAGCAGTTCTTC
>TRBD1|TRBJ2-6|-|TRBV5-4
CASSSSTGPGANVLTF
TGTGCCAGCAGCTCCTCGACAGGGCCTGGGGCCAACGTCCTGACTTTC
>TRBD1|TRBJ1-1|-|TRBV6-5
CASSYRTGAPVTEAFF
TGTGCCAGCAGTTATCGGACAGGGGCGCCTGTCACTGAAGCTTTCTTT
>-|TRBJ2-5|-|TRBV7-2
CASSLEFEETQYF
TGTGCCAGCAGCTTAGAATTCGAAGAGACCCAGTACTTC
>TRBD2|TRBJ2-3|-|TRBV5-1
CASRILAGGSTDTQYF
TGCGCCAGCAGGATACTAGCGGGGGGCAGCACAGATACGCAGTATTTT
>TRBD1|TRBJ1-1|few|TRBV5-1
CASSWWTGNTEAFF
TGCGCCAGCAGTTGGTGGACAGGGAACACTGAAGCTTTCTTT
>-|TRBJ1-2|-|TRBV7-9
CASSLVPGRNYGYTF
TGTGCCAGCAGCTTAGTCCCTGGCCGTAACTATGGCTACACCTTC
>TRBD2|TRBJ2-1|-|TRBV9
CASSAPGTSGGGYNEQFF
TGTGCCAGCAGCGCCCCCGGGACTAGCGGGGGGGGTTACAATGAGCAGTTCTTC
>-|TRBJ1-2|-|TRBV14
CASSQLHPLQVGGNYGYTF
TGTGCCAGCAGCCAACTCCACCCCTTACAGGTCGGGGGAAACTATGGCTACACCTTC
>-|TRBJ2-1|-|TRBV29-1
CSVNGIAEEISHEQFF
TGCAGCGTTAACGGGATCGCGGAGGAGATTTCTCATGAGCAGTTCTTC
>-|TRBJ2-7|-|TRBV27
CASIDRWKSEQYF
TGTGCCAGCATCGACAGATGGAAGTCCGAGCAGTACTTC
>TRBD1|TRBJ2-3|-|TRBV5-8
CASSLARTGTDTQYF
TGTGCCAGCAGCTTGGCCAGGACAGGGACAGATACGCAGTATTTT
>-|TRBJ2-7|-|TRBV12-5
CASGLVLAGANSYEQYF
TGTGCTAGTGGTTTGGTATTGGCAGGGGCCAACTCCTACGAGCAGTACTTC
>-|TRBJ2-1|-|TRBV7-6
CASTRIIQGAWAGDYNEQFF
TGTGCCAGCACCCGAATAATCCAGGGGGCTTGGGCGGGGGATTACAATGAGCAGTTCTTC
>-|TRBJ2-2|once|TRBV6-1
CASSETSTGELFF
TGTGCCAGCAGTGAAACTAGTACCGGGGAGCTGTTTTTT
>TRBD1|TRBJ1-3|-|TRBV4-1
CASSHSTGGENTIYF
TGCGCCAGCAGCCACAGTACAGGGGGCGAAAACACCATATATTTT
>-|TRBJ2-3|-|TRBV13
CASSLTSTDTQYF
TGTGCCAGCAGCTTAACTAGCACAGATACGCAGTATTTT
>TRBD1|TRBJ2-1|once|TRBV18
CASSPTGGNNEQFF
TGTGCCAGCTCACCGACAGGGGGCAACAATGAGCAGTTCTTC
>TRBD1|TRBJ1-2|-|TRBV2
CASRPGQGASDYGYTF
TGTGCCAGCAGGCCGGGACAGGGGGCATCGGACTATGGCTACACCTTC